Below, 18 T cell receptor beta chains from the same sample are listed, as sequenced in a study of monozygotic twins with inflammatory bowel disease. From its re-call of the 5' RACE reads, TCRdb lists each CDR3 protein once, without DNA. This repertoire comprises 420,000 or so distinct CDR3 sequences; its ten largest clones make up under 3%. The sequenced sample was blood. Every receptor here comes from a human donor with ulcerative colitis or Crohn's disease, or a healthy co-twin of an affected twin (not recorded which).

Here the CDR3 reads CASSRKASGRATYNEQFF. The rearrangement joins TRBV5-4 to TRBJ2-1; TCRdb gives TRBD2 as the D gene, but with no DNA this cannot be confirmed. The germline gives CDR1 SGHNT, CDR2 YYREEE (reference sequence). CDR3 length: 18 residues.

The rearrangement links TRBV12-3 or TRBV12-4 to TRBJ1-6; the D call of TRBD1 rests on TCRdb alone, since no DNA is present to check it. CDR3 length: 14 amino acids. The CDR3 sequence: CASSLQGDNSPLHF.

J is TRBJ1-2 and V is TRBV7-3. The CDR3 loop spans 13 amino acids. CDR1 and CDR2 from the germline V gene are SGHTA and FQGTGA. CDR3 amino acids: CASSADGGYGYTF.

J is TRBJ2-1 and V is TRBV3-1; lacking DNA, the TRBD2 call made by TCRdb goes unchecked. Germline V CDR1 and CDR2: LGHDT, YNNKEL (reference sequence). The CDR3 runs 14 residues. CDR3 loop: CASSQRGGADEQFF.

The CDR3: CASSHPTGGTEAFF. The rearrangement links TRBV6-1 to TRBJ1-1; TCRdb reports TRBD1, a call that lacks DNA to check it against. The CDR3 has 14 residues. CDR1 is MNHNS and CDR2 is SASEGT in the germline V gene.

The genes are TRBV6-2 or TRBV6-3 and TRBJ2-2; TCRdb's assignment of TRBD2 cannot be checked, as there is no DNA. Germline V CDR1 and CDR2: MNHEY, SVGEGT. CDR3 length: 16 residues. The CDR3: CASRRFSGPNTGELFF.

The V and J genes are TRBV20-1 and TRBJ2-4; the D call from TCRdb, TRBD1, cannot be confirmed without DNA. The germline CDR1 and CDR2 sequences are DFQATT and SNEGSKA (reference sequence). The CDR3 contains 15 residues. The CDR3 reads CSAPRRGSGKNIQYF.

The V gene is TRBV12-3 or TRBV12-4, the J gene TRBJ2-5. CDR3 length equals 13 residues. CDR3 residues: CASSSHLGETQYF.

The chain is built from TRBV5-1 and TRBJ2-1; TCRdb's assignment of TRBD1 cannot be checked, as there is no DNA. Germline CDR1 is SGHRS and CDR2 is YFSETQ. CDR3 length: 15 residues. CDR3: CASSPHGTGGHEQFF.

The chain has TRBV5-1 and TRBJ2-5; with no DNA, the TCRdb D assignment of TRBD1 cannot be verified. This CDR3 is built from 16 residues. Germline V gene lookup returns CDR1 SGHRS and CDR2 YFSETQ. The CDR3 loop reads CASSTWDRGSQETQYF.

The chain recombines TRBV7-2 with TRBJ2-1; the TRBD2 assignment by TCRdb is unverifiable without DNA. This CDR3 has 17 amino acids. The germline gives CDR1 SGHTA, CDR2 FQGNSA. CDR3 in amino acids: CASSLTPTSLIYNEQFF.

The chain is built from TRBV14 and TRBJ2-3; no DNA is available, so the TRBD1 call from TCRdb remains unchecked. Germline V lookup: CDR1 SGHDN, CDR2 FVKESK. The CDR3 runs to 16 residues. The CDR3 spells CASSQGWTGPTNTQYF.

The V gene is TRBV7-2, the J gene TRBJ2-7. CDR1 is SGHTA and CDR2 is FQGNSA in the germline V gene. CDR3 length: 14 residues. CDR3: CASSLEWQSYEQYF. Variable domain in full (rest from reference TRBV7-2 and TRBJ2-7): GAGVSQSPSNKVTEKGKDVELRCDPISGHTALYWYRQSLGQGLEFLIYFQGNSAPDKSGLPSDRFSAERTGGSVSTLTIQRTQQEDSAVYLCASSLEWQSYEQYFGPGTRLTVT.

The rearrangement uses TRBV18 and TRBJ1-5; the TCRdb call, TRBD1, lacks DNA for checking. This CDR3 region has 15 residues. Germline CDR1 is KGHSH and CDR2 is LQKENI. CDR3 sequence: CASSDWTGEVQPQHF. The full variable domain, completed using reference TRBV18 and TRBJ1-5, is NAGVMQNPRHLVRRRGQEARLRCSPMKGHSHVYWYRQLPEEGLKFMVYLQKENIIDESGMPKERFSAEFPKEGPSILRIQQVVRGDSAAYFCASSDWTGEVQPQHFGDGTRLSIL.

The rearrangement links TRBV7-2 to TRBJ2-7; TCRdb designates TRBD2, a call that cannot be tested without DNA. Per the germline V gene, CDR1 is SGHTA and CDR2 is FQGNSA. The CDR3 length is 15 residues. The CDR3 spells CASSLGRTGGTRQYF.

V is TRBV19 and J is TRBJ2-1; the TRBD1 assignment by TCRdb is unverifiable without DNA. The CDR3 consists of 15 residues. Germline V CDR1 and CDR2: LNHDA, SQIVND (reference sequence). CDR3 sequence reads: CASSPSQGGYNEQFF.

V and J are TRBV27 and TRBJ2-7; the TCRdb call, TRBD1, lacks DNA for checking. Germline V gives CDR1 MNHEY, CDR2 SMNVEV (reference sequence). The CDR3 has 14 amino acids. CDR3 sequence: CASSDRGYTYEQYF.

J is TRBJ1-2 and V is TRBV10-3. This CDR3 has 15 amino acids. Germline lookup yields CDR1 ENHRY and CDR2 SYGVKD. The CDR3 sequence is CAISESSGRIYGYTF.